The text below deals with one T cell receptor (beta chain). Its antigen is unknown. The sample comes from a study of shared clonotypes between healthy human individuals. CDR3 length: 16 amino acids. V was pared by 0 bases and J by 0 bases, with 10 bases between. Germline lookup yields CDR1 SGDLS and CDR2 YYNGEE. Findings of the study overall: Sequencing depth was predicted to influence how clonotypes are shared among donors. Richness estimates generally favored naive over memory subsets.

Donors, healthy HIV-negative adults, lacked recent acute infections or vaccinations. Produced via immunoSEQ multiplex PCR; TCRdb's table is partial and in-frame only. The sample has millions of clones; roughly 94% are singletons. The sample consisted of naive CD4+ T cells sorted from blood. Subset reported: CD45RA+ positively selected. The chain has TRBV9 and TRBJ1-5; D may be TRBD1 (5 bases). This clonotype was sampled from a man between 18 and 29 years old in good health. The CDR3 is CASSVGGSYSNQPQHF. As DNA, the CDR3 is TGTGCCAGCAGCGTAGGGGGGTCCTATAGCAATCAGCCCCAGCATTTT.